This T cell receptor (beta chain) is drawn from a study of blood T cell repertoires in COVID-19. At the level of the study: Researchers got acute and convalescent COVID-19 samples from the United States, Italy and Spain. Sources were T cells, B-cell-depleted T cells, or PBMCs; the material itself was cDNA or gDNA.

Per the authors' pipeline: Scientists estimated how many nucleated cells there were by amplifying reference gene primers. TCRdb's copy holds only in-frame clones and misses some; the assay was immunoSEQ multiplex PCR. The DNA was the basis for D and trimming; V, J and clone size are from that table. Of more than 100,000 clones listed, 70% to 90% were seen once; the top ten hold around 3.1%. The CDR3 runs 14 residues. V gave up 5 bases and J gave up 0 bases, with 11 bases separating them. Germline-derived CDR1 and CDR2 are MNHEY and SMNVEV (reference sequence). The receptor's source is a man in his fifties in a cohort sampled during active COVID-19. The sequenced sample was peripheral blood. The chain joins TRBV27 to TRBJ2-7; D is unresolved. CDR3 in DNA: TGTGCCAGCAGTCCGCTAGTGAACTCCTACGAGCAGTACGTC. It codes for CASSPLVNSYEQYV.